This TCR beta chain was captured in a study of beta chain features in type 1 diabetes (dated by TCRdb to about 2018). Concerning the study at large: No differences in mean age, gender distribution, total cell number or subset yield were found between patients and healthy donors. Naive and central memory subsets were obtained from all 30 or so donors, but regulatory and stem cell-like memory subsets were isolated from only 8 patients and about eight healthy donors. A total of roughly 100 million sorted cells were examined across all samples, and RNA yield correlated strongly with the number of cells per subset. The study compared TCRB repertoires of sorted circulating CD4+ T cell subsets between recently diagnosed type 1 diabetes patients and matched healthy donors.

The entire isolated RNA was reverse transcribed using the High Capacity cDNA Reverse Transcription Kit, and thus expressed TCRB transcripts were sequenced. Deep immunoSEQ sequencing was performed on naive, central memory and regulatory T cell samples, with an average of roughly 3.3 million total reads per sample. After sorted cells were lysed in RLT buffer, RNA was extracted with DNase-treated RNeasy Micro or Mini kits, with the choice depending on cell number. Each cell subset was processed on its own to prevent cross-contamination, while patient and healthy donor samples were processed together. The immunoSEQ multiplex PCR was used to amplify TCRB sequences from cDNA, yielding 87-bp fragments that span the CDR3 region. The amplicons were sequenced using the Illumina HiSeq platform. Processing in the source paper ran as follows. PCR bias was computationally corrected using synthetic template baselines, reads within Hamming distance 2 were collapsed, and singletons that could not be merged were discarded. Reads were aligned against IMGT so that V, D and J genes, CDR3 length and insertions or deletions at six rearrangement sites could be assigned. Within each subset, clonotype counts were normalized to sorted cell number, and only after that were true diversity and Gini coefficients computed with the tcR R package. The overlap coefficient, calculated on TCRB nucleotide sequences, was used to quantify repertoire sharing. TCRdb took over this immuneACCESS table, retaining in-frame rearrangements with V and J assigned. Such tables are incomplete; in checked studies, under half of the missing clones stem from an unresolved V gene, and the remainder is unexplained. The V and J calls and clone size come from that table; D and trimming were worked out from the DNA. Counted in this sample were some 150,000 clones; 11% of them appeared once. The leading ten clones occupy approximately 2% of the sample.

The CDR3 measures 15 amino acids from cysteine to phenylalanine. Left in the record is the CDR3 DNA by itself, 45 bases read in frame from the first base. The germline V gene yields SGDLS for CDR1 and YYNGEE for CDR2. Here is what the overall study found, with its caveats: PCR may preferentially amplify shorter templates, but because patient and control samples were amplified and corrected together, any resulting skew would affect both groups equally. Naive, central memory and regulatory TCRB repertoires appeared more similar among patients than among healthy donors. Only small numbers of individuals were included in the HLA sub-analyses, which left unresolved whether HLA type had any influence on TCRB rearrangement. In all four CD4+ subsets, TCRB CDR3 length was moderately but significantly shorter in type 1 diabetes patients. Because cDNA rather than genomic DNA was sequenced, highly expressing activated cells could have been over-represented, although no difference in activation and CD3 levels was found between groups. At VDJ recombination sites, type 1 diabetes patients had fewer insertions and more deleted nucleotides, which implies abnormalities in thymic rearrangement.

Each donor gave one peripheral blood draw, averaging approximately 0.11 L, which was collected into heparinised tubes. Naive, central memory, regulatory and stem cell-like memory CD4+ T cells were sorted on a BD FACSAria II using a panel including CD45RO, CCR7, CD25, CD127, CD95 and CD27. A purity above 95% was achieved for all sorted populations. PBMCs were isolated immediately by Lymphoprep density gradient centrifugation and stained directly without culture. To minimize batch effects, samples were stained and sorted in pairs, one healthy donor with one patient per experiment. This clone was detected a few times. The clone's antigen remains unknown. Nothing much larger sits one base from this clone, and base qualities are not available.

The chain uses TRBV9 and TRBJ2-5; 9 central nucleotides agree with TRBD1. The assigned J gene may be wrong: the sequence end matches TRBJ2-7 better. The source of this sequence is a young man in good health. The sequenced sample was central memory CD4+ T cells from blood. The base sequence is TGTGCCAGCAGCGTAGCTACAGGGGGCACGTACGAGCAGTACTTC. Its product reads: CASSVATGGTYEQYF.